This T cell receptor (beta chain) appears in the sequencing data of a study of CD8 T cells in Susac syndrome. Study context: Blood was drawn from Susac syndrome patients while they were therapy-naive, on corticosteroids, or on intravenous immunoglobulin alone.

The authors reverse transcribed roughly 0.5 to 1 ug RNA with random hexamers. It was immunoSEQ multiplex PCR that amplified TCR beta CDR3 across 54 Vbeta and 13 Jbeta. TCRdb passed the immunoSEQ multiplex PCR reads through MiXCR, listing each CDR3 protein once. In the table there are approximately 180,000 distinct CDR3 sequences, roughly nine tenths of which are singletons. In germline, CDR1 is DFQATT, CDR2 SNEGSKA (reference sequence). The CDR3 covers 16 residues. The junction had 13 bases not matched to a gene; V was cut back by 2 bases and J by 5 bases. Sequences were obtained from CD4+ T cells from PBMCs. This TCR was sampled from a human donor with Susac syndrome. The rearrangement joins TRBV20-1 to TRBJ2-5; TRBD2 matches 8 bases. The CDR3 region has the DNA TGCAGTGCTAGATTACAGCTAGCGGGCCCGGGCGAGACCCAGTACTTC. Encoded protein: CSARLQLAGPGETQYF.